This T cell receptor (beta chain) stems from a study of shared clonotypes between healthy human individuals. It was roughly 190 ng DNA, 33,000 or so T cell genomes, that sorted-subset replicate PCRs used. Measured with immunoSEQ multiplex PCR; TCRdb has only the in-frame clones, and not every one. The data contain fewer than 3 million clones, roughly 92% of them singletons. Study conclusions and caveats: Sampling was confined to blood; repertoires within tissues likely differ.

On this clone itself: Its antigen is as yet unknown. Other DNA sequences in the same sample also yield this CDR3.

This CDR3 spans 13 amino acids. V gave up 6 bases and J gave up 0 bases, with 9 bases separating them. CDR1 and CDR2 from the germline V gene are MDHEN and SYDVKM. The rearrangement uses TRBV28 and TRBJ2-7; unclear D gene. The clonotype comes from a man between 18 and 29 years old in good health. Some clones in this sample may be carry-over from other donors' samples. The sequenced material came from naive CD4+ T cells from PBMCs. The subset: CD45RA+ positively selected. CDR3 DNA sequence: TGTGCCAGCAGCCGGACCCCCTCCTACGAGCAGTACTTC. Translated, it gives CASSRTPSYEQYF.